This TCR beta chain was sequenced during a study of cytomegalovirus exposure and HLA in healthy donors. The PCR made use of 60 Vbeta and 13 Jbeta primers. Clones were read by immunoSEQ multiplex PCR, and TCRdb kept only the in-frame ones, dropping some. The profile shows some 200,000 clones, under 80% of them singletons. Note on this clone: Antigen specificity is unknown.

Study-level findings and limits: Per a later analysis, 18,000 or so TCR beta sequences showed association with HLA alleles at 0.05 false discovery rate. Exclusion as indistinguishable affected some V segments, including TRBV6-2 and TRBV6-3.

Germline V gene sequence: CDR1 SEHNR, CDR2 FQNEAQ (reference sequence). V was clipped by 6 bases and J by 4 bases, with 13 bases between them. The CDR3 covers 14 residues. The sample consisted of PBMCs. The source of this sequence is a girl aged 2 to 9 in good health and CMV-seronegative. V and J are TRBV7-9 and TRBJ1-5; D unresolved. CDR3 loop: CASSFPGINQPQHF. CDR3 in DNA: TGTGCCAGCAGTTTTCCCGGGATAAATCAGCCCCAGCATTTT.